This T cell receptor beta chain emerged from a study of cytomegalovirus exposure and HLA in healthy donors. PCR amplification relied on 60 Vbeta primers (plus 13 Jbeta primers). The protocol was immunoSEQ multiplex PCR, while the TCRdb copy is restricted to in-frame clones and leaves out a portion. The data show 45,000 to 60,000 clones, around 74% seen once. This CDR3 has 15 amino acids. Unmatched junction bases numbered 2, after V lost 0 bases and J lost 3 bases. Germline CDR1 and CDR2: LGHNA and YNFKEQ. The chain couples TRBV4-2 to TRBJ2-1; TRBD2 agrees at 7 bases. The source material was PBMCs. The sequence derives from a man under 40 in good health and CMV-seronegative. The CDR3 nucleotides read TGTGCCAGCAGCCAAGATACGGGAGGCTACAATGAGCAGTTCTTC. It translates to CASSQDTGGYNEQFF.